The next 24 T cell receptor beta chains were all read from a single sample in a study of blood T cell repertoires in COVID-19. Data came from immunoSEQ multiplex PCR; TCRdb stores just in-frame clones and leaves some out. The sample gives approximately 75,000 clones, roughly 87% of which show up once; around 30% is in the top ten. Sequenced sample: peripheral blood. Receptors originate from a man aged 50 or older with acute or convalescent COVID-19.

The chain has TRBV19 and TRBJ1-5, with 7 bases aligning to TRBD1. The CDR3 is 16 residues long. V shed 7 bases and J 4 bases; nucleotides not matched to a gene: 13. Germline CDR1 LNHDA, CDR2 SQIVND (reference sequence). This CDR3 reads CASTHTLGTVNQPQHF. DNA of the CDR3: TGTGCCAGTACCCATACCCTGGGGACAGTTAATCAGCCCCAGCATTTT.

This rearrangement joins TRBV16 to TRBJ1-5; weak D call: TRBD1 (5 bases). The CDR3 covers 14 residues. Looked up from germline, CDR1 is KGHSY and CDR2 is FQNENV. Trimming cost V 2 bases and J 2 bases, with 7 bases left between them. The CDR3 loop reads CASSQGRGNQPQHF. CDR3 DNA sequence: TGTGCCAGCAGCCAAGGCAGGGGCAATCAGCCCCAGCATTTT.

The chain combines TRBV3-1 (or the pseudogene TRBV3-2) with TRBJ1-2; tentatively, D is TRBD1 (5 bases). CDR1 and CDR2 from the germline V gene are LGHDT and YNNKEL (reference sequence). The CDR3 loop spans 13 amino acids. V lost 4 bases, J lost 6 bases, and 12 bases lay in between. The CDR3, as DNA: TGTGCCAGCAGCCCGTCGATAGGGGATGGCTACACCTTC. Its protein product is CASSPSIGDGYTF.

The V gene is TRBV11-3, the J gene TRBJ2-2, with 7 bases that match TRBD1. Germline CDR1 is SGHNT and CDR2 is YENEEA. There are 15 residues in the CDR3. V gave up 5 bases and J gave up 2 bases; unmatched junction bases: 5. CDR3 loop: CASSETGTNTGELFF. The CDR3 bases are TGTGCCAGCAGCGAGACAGGGACCAACACCGGGGAGCTGTTTTTT.

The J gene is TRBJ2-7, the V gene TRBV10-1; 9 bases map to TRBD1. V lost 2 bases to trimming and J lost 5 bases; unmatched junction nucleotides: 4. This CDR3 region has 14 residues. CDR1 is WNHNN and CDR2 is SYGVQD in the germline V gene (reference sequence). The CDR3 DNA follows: TGCGCCAGCAGTGAGGCCCGGGACAGGGACGAGCAGTACTTC. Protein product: CASSEARDRDEQYF.

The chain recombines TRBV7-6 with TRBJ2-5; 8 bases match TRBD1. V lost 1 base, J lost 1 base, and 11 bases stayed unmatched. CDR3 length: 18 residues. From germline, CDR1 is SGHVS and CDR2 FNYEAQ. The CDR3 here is CASSLVPSSRGLQETQYF. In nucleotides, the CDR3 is TGTGCCAGCAGCTTAGTTCCTTCCAGCAGGGGGCTCCAAGAGACCCAGTACTTC.

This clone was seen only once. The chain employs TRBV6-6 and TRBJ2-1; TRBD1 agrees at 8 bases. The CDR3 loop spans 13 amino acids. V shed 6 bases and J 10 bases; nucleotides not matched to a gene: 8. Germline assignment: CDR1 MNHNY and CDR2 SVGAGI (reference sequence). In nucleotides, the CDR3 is TGTGCCAGCAGAACACAGGGGGGAGGAGAGCAGTTCTTC. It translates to CASRTQGGGEQFF.

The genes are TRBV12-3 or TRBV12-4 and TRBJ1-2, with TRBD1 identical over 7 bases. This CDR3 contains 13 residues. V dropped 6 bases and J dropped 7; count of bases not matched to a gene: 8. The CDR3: CASSNTGAIGYTF. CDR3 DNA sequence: TGTGCCAGCAGCAATACAGGGGCCATTGGCTACACCTTC.

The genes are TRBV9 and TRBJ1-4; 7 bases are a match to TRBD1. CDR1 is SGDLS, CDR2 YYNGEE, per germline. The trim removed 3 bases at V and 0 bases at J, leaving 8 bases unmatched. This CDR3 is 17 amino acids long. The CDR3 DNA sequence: TGTGCCAGCAGCGCCGAAGAGCAGGGGGCAACTAATGAAAAACTGTTTTTT. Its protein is CASSAEEQGATNEKLFF.

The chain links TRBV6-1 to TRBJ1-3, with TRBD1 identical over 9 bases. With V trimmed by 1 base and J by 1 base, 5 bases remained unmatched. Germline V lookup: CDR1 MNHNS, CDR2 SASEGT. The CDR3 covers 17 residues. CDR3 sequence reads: CASSEVGQGSSGNTIYF. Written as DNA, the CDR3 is TGTGCCAGCAGTGAAGTGGGACAGGGTAGTTCTGGAAACACCATATATTTT.

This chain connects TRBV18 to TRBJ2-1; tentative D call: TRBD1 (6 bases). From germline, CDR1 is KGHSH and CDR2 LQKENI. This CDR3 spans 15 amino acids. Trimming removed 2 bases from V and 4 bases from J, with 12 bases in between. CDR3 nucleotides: TGTGCCAGCTCACCAAGACAGGAAAGATACAATGAGCAGTTCTTC. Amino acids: CASSPRQERYNEQFF.

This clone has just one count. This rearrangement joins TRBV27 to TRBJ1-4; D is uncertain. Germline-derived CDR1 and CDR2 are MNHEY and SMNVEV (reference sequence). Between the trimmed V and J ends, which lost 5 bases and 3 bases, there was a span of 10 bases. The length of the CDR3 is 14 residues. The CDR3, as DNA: TGTGCCAGCAGTCGAAGCCCGGCTAATGAAAAACTGTTTTTT. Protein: CASSRSPANEKLFF.

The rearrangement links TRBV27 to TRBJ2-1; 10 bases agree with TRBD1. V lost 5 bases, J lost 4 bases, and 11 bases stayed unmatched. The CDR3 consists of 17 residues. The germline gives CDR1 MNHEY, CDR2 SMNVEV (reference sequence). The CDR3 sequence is CASSTSDRGTAYNEQFF. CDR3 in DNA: TGTGCCAGCAGTACCTCGGACAGGGGGACTGCTTACAATGAGCAGTTCTTC.

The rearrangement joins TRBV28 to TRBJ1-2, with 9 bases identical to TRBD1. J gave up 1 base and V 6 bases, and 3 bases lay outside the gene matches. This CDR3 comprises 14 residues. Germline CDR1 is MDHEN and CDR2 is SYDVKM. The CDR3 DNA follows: TGTGCCAGCAGCTCGGGACAGGGTAACTATGGCTACACCTTC. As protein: CASSSGQGNYGYTF.

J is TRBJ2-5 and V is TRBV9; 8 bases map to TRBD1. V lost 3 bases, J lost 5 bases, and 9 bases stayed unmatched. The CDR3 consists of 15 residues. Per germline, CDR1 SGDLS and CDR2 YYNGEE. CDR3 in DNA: TGTGCCAGCAGCGCCCACAGGGGGTTAAGGGAGACCCAGTACTTC. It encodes CASSAHRGLRETQYF.

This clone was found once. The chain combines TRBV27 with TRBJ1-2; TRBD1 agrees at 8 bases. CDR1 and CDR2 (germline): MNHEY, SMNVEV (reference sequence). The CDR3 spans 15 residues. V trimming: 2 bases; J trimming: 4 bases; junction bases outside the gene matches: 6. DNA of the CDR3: TGTGCCAGCAGTTTAAGCAGGGGGCGCGGCTATGGCTACACCTTC. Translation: CASSLSRGRGYGYTF.

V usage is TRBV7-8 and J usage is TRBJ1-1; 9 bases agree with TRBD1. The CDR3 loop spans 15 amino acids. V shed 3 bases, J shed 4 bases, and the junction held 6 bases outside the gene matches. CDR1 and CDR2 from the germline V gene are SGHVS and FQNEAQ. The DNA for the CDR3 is TGTGCCAGCAGCTTTAGGGTGACAGGGGGCACTGAAGCTTTCTTT. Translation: CASSFRVTGGTEAFF.

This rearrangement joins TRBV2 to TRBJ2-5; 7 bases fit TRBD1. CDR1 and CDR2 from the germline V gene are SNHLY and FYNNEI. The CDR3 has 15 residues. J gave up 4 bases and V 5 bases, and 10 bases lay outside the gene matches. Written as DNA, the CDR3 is TGTGCCAGCAGTAAAAGCTGGGACAGATTAGAGACCCAGTACTTC. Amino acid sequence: CASSKSWDRLETQYF.

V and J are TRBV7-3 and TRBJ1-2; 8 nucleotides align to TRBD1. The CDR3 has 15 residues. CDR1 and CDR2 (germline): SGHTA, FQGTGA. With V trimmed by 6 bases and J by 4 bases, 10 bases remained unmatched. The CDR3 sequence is CASRFNRDRSYGYTF. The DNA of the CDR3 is TGTGCCAGCAGGTTTAACAGGGACAGGAGCTATGGCTACACCTTC. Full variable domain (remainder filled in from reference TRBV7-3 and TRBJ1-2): GAGVSQTPSNKVTEKGKYVELRCDPISGHTALYWYRQSLGQGPEFLIYFQGTGAADDSGLPNDRFFAVRPEGSVSTLKIQRTERGDSAVYLCASRFNRDRSYGYTFGSGTRLTVV.

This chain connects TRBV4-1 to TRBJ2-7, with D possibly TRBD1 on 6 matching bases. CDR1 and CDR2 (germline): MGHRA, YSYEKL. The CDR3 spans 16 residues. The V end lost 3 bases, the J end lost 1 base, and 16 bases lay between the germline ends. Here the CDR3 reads CASSQPNKDSSYEQYF. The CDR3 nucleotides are TGCGCCAGCAGCCAGCCAAATAAGGACAGTTCCTACGAGCAGTACTTC.

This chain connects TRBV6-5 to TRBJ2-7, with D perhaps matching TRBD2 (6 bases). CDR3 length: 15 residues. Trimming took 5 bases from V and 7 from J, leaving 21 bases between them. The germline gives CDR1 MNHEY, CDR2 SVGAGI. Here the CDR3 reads CASSPQSGSKGEQYF. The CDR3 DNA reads TGTGCCAGCAGTCCTCAGAGCGGGTCGAAGGGGGAGCAGTACTTC.

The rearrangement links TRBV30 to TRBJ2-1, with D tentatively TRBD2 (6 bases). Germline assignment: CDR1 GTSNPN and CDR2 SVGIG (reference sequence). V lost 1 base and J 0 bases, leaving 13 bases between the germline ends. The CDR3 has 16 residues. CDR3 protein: CAWSAPGLSSYNEQFF. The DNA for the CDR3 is TGTGCCTGGAGTGCCCCGGGACTCAGCTCCTACAATGAGCAGTTCTTC.

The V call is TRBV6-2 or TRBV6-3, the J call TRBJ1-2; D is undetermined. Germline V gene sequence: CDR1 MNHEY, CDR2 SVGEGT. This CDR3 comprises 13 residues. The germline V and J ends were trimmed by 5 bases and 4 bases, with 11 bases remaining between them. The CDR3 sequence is CASSEWGGYGYTF. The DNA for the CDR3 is TGTGCCAGCAGTGAGTGGGGAGGCTATGGCTACACCTTC.

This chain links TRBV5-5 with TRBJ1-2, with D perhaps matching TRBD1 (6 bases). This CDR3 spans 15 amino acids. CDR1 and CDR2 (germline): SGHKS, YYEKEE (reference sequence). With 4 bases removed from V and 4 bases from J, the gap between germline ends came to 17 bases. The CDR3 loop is CASSLQPGQGYGYTF. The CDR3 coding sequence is TGTGCCAGCAGCCTACAGCCGGGACAAGGCTATGGCTACACCTTC.